The source of this T cell receptor (beta chain) is a study of T-cell reconstitution after alpha-beta-depleted transplantation in children. Unique molecular identifiers were incorporated when the TCRbeta library was constructed. TCRdb reprocessed the PCR reads via MiXCR and lists one record per CDR3 protein. The sample holds some 640,000 distinct CDR3 sequences, around a sixth seen once. The CDR3 extends over 16 amino acids. Unmatched junction bases numbered 14, after V lost 5 bases and J lost 10 bases. Germline-derived CDR1 and CDR2 are SGHTA and FQGNSA. The source of this sequence is a human donor who donated a stem cell graft to a child with acute myeloid leukemia. The chain carries TRBV7-2 and TRBJ1-6, with 7 bases lining up with TRBD1. The sequences come from PBMCs from the stem cell graft donor, collected from the stem cell graft. CDR3: CASSLPPTGKGSPLHF. CDR3 nucleotide sequence: TGTGCCAGCAGCCTCCCCCCGACAGGGAAGGGATCACCCCTCCACTTT. The complete variable domain, with remaining parts taken from reference TRBV7-2 and TRBJ1-6, reads GAGVSQSPSNKVTEKGKDVELRCDPISGHTALYWYRQSLGQGLEFLIYFQGNSAPDKSGLPSDRFSAERTGGSVSTLTIQRTQQEDSAVYLCASSLPPTGKGSPLHFGNGTRLTVT.